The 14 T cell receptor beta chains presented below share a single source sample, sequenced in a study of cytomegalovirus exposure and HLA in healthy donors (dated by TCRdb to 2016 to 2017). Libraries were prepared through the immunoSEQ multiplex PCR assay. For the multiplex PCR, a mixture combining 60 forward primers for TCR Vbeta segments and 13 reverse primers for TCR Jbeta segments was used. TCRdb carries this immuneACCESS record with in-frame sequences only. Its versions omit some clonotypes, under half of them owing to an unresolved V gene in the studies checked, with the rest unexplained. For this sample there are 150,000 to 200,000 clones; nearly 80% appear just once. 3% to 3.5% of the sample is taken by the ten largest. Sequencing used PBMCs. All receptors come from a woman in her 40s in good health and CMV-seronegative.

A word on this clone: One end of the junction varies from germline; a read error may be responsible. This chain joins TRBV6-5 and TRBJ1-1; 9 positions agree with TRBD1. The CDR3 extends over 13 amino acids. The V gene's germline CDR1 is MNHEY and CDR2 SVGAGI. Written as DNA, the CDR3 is TGTGCCAGCAGTTATTTACAGGGGGCTGAGGCTTTCTTT. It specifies CASSYLQGAEAFF.

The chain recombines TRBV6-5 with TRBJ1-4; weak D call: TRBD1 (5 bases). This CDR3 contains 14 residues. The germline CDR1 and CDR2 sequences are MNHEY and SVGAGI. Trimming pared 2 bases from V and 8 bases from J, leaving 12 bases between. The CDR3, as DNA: TGTGCCAGCAGTTACCGGGGGTTTGGCGAAAAACTGTTTTTT. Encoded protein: CASSYRGFGEKLFF.

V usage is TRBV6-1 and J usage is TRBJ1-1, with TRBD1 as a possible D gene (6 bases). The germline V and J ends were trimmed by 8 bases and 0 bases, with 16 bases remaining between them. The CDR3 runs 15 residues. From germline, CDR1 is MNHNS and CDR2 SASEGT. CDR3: CASLRDILLNTEAFF. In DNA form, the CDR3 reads TGTGCCAGCCTCCGGGACATCCTTTTGAACACTGAAGCTTTCTTT.

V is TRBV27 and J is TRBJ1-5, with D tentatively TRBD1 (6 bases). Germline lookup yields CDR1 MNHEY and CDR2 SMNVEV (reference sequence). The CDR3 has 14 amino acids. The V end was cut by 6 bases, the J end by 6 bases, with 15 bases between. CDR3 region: CASSFWGGGQPQHF. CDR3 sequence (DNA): TGTGCCAGCAGCTTTTGGGGGGGCGGTCAGCCCCAGCATTTT.

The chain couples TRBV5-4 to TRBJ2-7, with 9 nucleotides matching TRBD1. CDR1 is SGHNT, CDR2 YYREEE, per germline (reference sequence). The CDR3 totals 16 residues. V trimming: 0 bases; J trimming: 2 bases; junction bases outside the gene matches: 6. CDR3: CASSLGLGQGTYEQYF. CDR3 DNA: TGTGCCAGCAGCTTGGGGCTGGGACAGGGAACCTACGAGCAGTACTTC.

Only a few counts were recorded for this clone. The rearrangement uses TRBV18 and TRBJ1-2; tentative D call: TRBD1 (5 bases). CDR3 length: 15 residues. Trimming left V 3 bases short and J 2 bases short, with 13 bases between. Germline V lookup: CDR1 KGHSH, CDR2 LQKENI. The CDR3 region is CASSPTGFGNYGYTF. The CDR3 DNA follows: TGTGCCAGCTCACCTACAGGATTTGGGAACTATGGCTACACCTTC.

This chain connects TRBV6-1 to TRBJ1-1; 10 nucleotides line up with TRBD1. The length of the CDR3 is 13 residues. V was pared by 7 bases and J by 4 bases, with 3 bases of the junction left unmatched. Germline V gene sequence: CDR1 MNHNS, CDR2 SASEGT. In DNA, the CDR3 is TGTGCCAGCACCCGGGACAGGGGCACTGAAGCTTTCTTT. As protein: CASTRDRGTEAFF.

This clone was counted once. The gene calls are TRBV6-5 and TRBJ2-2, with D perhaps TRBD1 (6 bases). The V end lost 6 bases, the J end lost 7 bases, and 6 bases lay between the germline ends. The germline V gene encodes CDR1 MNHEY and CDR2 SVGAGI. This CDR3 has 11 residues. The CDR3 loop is CASSRGGELFF. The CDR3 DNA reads TGTGCCAGCAGCAGGGGCGGGGAGCTGTTTTTT.

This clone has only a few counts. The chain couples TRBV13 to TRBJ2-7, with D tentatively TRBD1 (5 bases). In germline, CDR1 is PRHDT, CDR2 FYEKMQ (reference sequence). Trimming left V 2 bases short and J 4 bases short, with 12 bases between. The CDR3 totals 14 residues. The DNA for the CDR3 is TGTGCCAGCAGCTTAAGGGGCAGCGATTACGAGCAGTACTTC. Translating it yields CASSLRGSDYEQYF.

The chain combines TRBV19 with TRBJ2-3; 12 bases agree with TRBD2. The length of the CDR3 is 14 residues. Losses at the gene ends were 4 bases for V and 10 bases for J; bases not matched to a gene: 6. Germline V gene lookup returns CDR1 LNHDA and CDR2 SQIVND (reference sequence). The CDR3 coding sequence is TGTGCCAGTAGTAATCTAGCGGGGGGGGTCGCGCAGTATTTT. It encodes CASSNLAGGVAQYF.

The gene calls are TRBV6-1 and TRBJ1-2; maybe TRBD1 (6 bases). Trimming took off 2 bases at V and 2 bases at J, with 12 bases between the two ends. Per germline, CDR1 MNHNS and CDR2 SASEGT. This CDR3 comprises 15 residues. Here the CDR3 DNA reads TGTGCCAGCAGTGAACTAAGGGGGGGAAACTATGGCTACACCTTC. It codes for CASSELRGGNYGYTF.

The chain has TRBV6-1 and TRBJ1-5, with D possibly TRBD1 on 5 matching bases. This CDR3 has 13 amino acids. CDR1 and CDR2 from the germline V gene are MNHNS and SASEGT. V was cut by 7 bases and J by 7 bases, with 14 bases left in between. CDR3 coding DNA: TGTGCCAGCACGGCGGGGCTAGGGCAGCCCCAGCATTTT. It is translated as CASTAGLGQPQHF.

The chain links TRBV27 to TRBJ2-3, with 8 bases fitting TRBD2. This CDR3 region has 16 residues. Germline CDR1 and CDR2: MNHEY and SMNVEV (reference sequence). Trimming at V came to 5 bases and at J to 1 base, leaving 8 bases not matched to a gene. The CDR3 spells CASSLRSGGGTDTQYF. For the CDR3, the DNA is TGTGCCAGCAGTCTAAGGAGCGGGGGTGGCACAGATACGCAGTATTTT.

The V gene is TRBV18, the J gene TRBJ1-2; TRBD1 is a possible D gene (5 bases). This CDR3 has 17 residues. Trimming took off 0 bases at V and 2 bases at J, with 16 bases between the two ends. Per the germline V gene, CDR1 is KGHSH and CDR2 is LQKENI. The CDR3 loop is CASSPPGSGHGNYGYTF. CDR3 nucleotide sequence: TGTGCCAGCTCACCACCGGGTTCCGGACACGGAAACTATGGCTACACCTTC. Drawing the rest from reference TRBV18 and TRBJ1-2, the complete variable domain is NAGVMQNPRHLVRRRGQEARLRCSPMKGHSHVYWYRQLPEEGLKFMVYLQKENIIDESGMPKERFSAEFPKEGPSILRIQQVVRGDSAAYFCASSPPGSGHGNYGYTFGSGTRLTVV.